The rows below give T cell receptor beta chains drawn from one sample of a study of T cells in Graves' hyperthyroidism and ophthalmopathy. TCRdb re-analysed the multiplex PCR reads in MiXCR, keeping a single row per CDR3 protein. This table holds about 200,000 distinct CDR3 sequences, 17% found once. The sample taken for sequencing was blood. These TCRs come from a woman aged 45-65 years with Graves' hyperthyroidism. Each CDR3 is given with its conserved first and last residue. Each record gives: V gene, D gene, J gene, clone size, CDR3 DNA, CDR3 protein. The D gene is left open where the match is weak. Expanded clones are given a class, and other clones once, few, many or no size at all.

>TRBV7-9|.|TRBJ2-5|many
TGTGCCAGCGCCCCCTTTACGGGCGAGACCCAGTACTTC
CASAPFTGETQYF
>TRBV10-3|TRBD1|TRBJ1-1|few
TGTGCCACCCAGGGGGGGGCGACTGAAGCTTTCTTT
CATQGGATEAFF
>TRBV18|TRBD2|TRBJ2-1|.
TGTGCCAGCTCTACGGGACTAGCGGGATCCAATGAGCAGTTCTTC
CASSTGLAGSNEQFF
>TRBV6-5|.|TRBJ1-2|many
TGTGCCAGCAGTCTACTTGAGGGGCATGGCTACACCTTC
CASSLLEGHGYTF
>TRBV9|TRBD1|TRBJ2-2|many
TGTGCCAGCAGCGTCGGGACAGGTGACACCGGGGAGCTGTTTTTT
CASSVGTGDTGELFF
>TRBV7-2|TRBD2|TRBJ2-3|many
TGTGCCAGCAGCCAACCGGGACTAATCCCCCCGGATACGCAGTATTTT
CASSQPGLIPPDTQYF
>TRBV14|TRBD2|TRBJ2-1|.
TGTGCCAGCAGCCAAGGTGCTATTGCGGGAGGCGGGGATGAGCAGTTCTTC
CASSQGAIAGGGDEQFF
>TRBV5-1|.|TRBJ1-3|many
TGCGCCAGCAGCGCCGACAGCCTCTCTGGAAACACCATATATTTT
CASSADSLSGNTIYF
>TRBV2|TRBD1|TRBJ1-2|many
TGTGCCAGCACGAGACTTGGACAGGCGCCCTTTAGCTATGGCTACACCTTC
CASTRLGQAPFSYGYTF
>TRBV5-1|.|TRBJ2-3|few
TGCGCCAGCAGAGGTCGGACTGGCACAGATACGCAGTATTTT
CASRGRTGTDTQYF
>TRBV24-1|TRBD1|TRBJ2-1|.
TGTGCCACCAGTGACCGACAGGGGAGGAATCCCAATGAGCAGTTCTTC
CATSDRQGRNPNEQFF
>TRBV15|.|TRBJ2-1|many
TGTGCCACCAGCAGAGATTTAAGGGGGGACAATGAGCAGTTCTTC
CATSRDLRGDNEQFF
>TRBV20-1|.|TRBJ2-7|.
TGCAGTGCTGACTATGGAGGGGCACATTACGAGCAGTACTTC
CSADYGGAHYEQYF
>TRBV7-9|.|TRBJ1-2|.
TGTGCCAGCAGCTTAGGGGAAGATGGCTACACCTTC
CASSLGEDGYTF
>TRBV7-9|TRBD2|TRBJ2-1|many
TGTGCCAGCAGCCCTAGGGCAGGGACTAGCGGGATTGAGGAGCAGTTCTTC
CASSPRAGTSGIEEQFF
>TRBV29-1|.|TRBJ2-7|.
TGCAGCGTTGAAGCTCAAGGGAATACCTACGAGCAGTACTTC
CSVEAQGNTYEQYF
>TRBV30|.|TRBJ2-7|.
TGTGCCTGGAGTGTTAGTGGGGGCTCGGGCGAGCAGTACTTC
CAWSVSGGSGEQYF
>TRBV20-1|TRBD2|TRBJ2-1|many
TGCAGTGCTAGTTCCCCTAGCGGGAACCAATACAATGAGCAGTTCTTC
CSASSPSGNQYNEQFF
>TRBV27|.|TRBJ2-7|many
TGTGCCAGCAGTCTTTCGGGACCCGGAGGCGAGCAGTACTTC
CASSLSGPGGEQYF
>TRBV7-2|TRBD1|TRBJ1-6|few
TGTGCCAGCAGCGGGACAGGGTTTAATTCACCCCTCCACTTT
CASSGTGFNSPLHF
>TRBV11-2|TRBD2|TRBJ2-7|.
TGTGCCAGCAGCTTAACGCGGGGGAGCTCCTACGAGCAGTACTTC
CASSLTRGSSYEQYF
>TRBV3-1|.|TRBJ2-1|few
TGTGCCAGCAGCCAAGTTCTCGAGGGAGTTAGGGCCAATGAGCAGTTCTTC
CASSQVLEGVRANEQFF
>TRBV20-1|.|TRBJ1-1|many
TGCAGTGCTAGCGGTCGGGAGAACACTGAAGCTTTCTTT
CSASGRENTEAFF
>TRBV7-9|.|TRBJ1-6|few
TGTGCCAGCAGCTACGGGACCTCCTATAATTCACCCCTCCACTTT
CASSYGTSYNSPLHF
>TRBV29-1|.|TRBJ2-5|many
TGCAGCGTTATCGGGACGGTTCAAGAGACCCAGTACTTC
CSVIGTVQETQYF
>TRBV30|TRBD1|TRBJ1-2|many
TGTGCCTGGAGTTTTCCAACAGGGGGCTGGGGTGGCTACACCTTC
CAWSFPTGGWGGYTF
>TRBV27|.|TRBJ1-3|.
TGTGCCAGCAGACGGGGCAACTCTGGAAACACCATATATTTT
CASRRGNSGNTIYF
>TRBV7-3|TRBD2|TRBJ2-1|many
TGTGCCAGCAGCTCTCGACTAGCTTCTTACAATGAGCAGTTCTTC
CASSSRLASYNEQFF
>TRBV3-1|TRBD2|TRBJ2-5|few
TGTGCCAGCAGCCAGGCTAGCGGGAGGACACAAGAGACCCAGTACTTC
CASSQASGRTQETQYF
>TRBV2|.|TRBJ1-1|many
TGTGCCAGCAGTGAGCAGGGATCCACTGAAGCTTTCTTT
CASSEQGSTEAFF
>TRBV27|.|TRBJ1-1|many
TGTGCCAGCAGTTTAGTGGAAGCGACTGAAGCTTTCTTT
CASSLVEATEAFF